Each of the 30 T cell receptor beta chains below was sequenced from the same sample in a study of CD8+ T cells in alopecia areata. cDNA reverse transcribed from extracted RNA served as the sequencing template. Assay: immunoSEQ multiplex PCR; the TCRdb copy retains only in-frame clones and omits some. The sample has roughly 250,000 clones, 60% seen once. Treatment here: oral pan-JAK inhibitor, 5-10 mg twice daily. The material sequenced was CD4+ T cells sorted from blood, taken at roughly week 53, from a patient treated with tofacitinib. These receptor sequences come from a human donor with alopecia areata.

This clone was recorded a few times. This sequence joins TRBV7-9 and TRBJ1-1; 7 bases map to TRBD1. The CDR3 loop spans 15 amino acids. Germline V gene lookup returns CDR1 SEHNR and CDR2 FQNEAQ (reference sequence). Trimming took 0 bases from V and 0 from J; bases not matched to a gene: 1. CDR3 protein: CASSLAQGVNTEAFF. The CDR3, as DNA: TGTGCCAGCAGCTTAGCTCAGGGGGTGAACACTGAAGCTTTCTTT.

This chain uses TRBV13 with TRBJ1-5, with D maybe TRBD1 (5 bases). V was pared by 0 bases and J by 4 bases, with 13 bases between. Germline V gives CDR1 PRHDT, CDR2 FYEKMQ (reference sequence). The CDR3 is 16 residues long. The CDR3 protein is CASSLGTAKGNQPQHF. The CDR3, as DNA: TGTGCCAGCAGCTTAGGGACAGCGAAGGGGAATCAGCCCCAGCATTTT.

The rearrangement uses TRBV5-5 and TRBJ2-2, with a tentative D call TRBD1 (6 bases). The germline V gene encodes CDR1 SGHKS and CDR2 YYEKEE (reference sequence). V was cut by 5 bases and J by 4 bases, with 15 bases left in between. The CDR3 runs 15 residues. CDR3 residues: CASRREQGSTGELFF. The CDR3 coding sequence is TGTGCCAGCAGAAGGGAACAGGGTAGCACCGGGGAGCTGTTTTTT.

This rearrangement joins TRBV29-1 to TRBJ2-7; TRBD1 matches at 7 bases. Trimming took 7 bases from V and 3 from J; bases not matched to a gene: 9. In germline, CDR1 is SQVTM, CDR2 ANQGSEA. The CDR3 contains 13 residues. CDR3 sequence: CSAYDRERYEQYF. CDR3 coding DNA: TGCAGCGCCTATGACAGGGAACGCTACGAGCAGTACTTC.

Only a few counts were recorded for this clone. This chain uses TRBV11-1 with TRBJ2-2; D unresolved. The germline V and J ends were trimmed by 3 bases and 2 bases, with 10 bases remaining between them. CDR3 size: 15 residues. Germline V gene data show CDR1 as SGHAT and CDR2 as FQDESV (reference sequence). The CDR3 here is CASSLDGSNTGELFF. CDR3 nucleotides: TGTGCCAGCAGCTTGGACGGCTCTAACACCGGGGAGCTGTTTTTT.

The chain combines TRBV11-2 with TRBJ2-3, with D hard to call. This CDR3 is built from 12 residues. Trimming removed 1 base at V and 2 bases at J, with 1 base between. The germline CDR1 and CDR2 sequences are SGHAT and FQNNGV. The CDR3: CASSLATDTQYF. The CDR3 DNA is TGTGCCAGCAGCTTAGCCACAGATACGCAGTATTTT.

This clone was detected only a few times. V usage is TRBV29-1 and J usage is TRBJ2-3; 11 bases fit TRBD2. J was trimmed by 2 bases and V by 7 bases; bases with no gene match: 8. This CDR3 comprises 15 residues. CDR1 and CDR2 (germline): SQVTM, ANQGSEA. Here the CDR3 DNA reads TGCAGCGCCGGGCCTAGCGGGGGGCCCACAGATACGCAGTATTTT. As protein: CSAGPSGGPTDTQYF.

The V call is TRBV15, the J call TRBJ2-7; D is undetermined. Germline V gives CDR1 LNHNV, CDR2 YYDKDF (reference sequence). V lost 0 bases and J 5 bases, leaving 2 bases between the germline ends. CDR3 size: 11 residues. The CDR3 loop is CATSREDEQYF. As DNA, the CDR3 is TGTGCCACCAGCAGAGAGGACGAGCAGTACTTC.

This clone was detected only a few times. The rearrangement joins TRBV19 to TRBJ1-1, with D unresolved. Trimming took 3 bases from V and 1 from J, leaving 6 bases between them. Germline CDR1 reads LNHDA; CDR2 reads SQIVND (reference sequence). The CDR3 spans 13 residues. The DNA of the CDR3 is TGTGCCAGTAGTATTCAGAGGAACACTGAAGCTTTCTTT. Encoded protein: CASSIQRNTEAFF.

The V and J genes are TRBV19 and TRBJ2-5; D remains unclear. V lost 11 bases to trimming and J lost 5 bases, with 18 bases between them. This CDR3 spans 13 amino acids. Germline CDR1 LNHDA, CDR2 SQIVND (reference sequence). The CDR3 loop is CASGPYSEETQYF. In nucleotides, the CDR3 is TGTGCCTCTGGACCCTATAGTGAGGAGACCCAGTACTTC.

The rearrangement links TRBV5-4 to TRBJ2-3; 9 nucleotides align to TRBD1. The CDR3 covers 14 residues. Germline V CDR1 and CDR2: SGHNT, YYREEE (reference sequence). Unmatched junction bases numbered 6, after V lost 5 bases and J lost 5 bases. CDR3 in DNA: TGTGCCAGCAGTTTCGACAGGGGGGGAGATACGCAGTATTTT. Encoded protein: CASSFDRGGDTQYF.

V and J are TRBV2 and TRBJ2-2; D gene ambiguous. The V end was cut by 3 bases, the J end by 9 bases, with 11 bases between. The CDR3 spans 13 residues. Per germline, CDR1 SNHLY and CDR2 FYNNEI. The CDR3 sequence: CASSEEIGRELFF. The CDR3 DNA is TGTGCCAGCAGTGAGGAGATCGGCCGGGAGCTGTTTTTT.

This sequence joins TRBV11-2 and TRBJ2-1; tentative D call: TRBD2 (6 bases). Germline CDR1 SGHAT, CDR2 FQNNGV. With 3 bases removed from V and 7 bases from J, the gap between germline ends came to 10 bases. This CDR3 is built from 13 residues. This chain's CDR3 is CASSLSLANEQFF. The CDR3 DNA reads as TGTGCCAGCAGCTTGAGTCTAGCGAATGAGCAGTTCTTC.

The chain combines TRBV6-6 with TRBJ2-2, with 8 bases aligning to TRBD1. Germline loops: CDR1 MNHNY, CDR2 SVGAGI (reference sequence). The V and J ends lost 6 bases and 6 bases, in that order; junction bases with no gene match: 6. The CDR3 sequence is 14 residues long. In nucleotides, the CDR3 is TGTGCCAGCAGCCCCGGACAGGGATCCGGGGAGCTGTTTTTT. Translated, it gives CASSPGQGSGELFF.

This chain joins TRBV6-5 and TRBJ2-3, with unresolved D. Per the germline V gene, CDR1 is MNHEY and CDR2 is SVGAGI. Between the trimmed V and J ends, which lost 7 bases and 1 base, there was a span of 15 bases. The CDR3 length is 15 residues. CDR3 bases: TGTGCCAGCAAGTCGGGCCTAGGAGGCACAGATACGCAGTATTTT. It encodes CASKSGLGGTDTQYF.

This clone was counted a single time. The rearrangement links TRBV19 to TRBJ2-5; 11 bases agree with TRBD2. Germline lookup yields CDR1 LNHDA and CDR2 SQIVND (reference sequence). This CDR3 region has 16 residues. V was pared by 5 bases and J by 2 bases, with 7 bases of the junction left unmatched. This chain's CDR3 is CASSLPGTSGQETQYF. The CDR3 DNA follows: TGTGCCAGTAGTCTACCCGGGACTAGCGGACAAGAGACCCAGTACTTC.

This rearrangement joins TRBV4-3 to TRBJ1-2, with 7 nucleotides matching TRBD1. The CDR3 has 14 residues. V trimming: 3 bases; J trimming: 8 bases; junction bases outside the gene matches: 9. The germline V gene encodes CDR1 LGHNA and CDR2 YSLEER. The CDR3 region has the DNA TGCGCCAGCAGCCAGACAGGGACCCCTCAGGGCTACACCTTC. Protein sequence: CASSQTGTPQGYTF.

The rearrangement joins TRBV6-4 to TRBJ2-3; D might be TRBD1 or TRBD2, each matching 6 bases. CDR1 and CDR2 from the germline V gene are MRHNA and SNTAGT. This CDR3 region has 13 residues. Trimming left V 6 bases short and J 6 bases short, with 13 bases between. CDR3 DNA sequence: TGTGCCAGCAGAGGGGGGTACAGTGATACGCAGTATTTT. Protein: CASRGGYSDTQYF.

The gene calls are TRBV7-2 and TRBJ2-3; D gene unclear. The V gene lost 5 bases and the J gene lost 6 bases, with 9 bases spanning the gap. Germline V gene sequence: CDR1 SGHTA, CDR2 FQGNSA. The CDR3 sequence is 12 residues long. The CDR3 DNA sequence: TGTGCCAGCAGCCTATTCATGGATACGCAGTATTTT. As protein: CASSLFMDTQYF.

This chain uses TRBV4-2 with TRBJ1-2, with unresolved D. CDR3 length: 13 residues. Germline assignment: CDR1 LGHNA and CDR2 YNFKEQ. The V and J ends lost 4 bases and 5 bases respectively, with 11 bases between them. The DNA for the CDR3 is TGTGCCAGCAGCCTGATAGTTCTGTATGGCTACACCTTC. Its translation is CASSLIVLYGYTF.

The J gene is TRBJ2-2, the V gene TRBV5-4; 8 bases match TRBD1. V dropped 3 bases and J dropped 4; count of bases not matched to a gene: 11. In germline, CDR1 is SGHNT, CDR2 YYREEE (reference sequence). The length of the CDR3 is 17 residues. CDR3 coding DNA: TGTGCCAGCAGCTGGGGAGGCGGACAGGGTGTCACCGGGGAGCTGTTTTTT. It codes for CASSWGGGQGVTGELFF.

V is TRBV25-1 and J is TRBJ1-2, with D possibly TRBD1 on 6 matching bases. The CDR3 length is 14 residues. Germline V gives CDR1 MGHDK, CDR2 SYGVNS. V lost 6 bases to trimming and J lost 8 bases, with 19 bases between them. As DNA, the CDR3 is TGTGCCAGCAGACACCGCACAGGGTCGGGCGGCTACACCTTC. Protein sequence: CASRHRTGSGGYTF.

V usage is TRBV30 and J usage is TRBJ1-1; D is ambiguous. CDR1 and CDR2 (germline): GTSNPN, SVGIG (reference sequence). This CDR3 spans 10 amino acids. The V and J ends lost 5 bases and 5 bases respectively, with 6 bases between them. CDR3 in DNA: TGTGCCTGGTTCCGGACTGAAGCTTTCTTT. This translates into CAWFRTEAFF.

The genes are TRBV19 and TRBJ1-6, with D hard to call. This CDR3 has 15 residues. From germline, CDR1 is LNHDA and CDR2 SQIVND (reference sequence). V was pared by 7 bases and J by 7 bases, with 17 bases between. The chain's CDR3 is CASTPAAYGNSPLHF. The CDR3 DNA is TGTGCCAGTACCCCGGCGGCTTATGGGAATTCACCCCTCCACTTT. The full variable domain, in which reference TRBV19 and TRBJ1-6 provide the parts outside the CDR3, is DGGITQSPKYLFRKEGQNVTLSCEQNLNHDAMYWYRQDPGQGLRLIYYSQIVNDFQKGDIAEGYSVSREKKESFPLTVTSAQKNPTAFYLCASTPAAYGNSPLHFGNGTRLTVT.

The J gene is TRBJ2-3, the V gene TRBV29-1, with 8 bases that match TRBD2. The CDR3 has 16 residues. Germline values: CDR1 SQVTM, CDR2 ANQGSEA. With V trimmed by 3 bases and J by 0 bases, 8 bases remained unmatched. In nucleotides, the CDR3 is TGCAGCGTTGATTCAATAGCGGGGAGCAGCACAGATACGCAGTATTTT. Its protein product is CSVDSIAGSSTDTQYF.

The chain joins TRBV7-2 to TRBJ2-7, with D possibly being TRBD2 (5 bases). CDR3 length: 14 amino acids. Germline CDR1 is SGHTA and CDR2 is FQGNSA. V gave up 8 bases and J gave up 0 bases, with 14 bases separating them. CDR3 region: CASGLSSISYEQYF. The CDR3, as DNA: TGTGCCAGCGGACTCTCGAGCATCTCCTACGAGCAGTACTTC.

The CDR3 nucleotides read TGCGCCAGCAGTGAGTCCGGACAGGGAAGGGAGACCCAGTACTTC. Translation: CASSESGQGRETQYF. The chain links TRBV10-2 to TRBJ2-5, with 8 bases identical to TRBD1. Germline V gives CDR1 WSHSY, CDR2 SAAADI. CDR3 length: 15 residues. V lost 0 bases to trimming and J lost 5 bases; unmatched junction nucleotides: 5.

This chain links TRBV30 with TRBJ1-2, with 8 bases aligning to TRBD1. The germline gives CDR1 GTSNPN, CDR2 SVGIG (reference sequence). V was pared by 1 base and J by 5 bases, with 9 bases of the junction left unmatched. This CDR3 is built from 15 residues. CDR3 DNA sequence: TGTGCCTGGAGTGGCCGACAGGGGATTTCATATGGCTACACCTTC. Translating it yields CAWSGRQGISYGYTF.

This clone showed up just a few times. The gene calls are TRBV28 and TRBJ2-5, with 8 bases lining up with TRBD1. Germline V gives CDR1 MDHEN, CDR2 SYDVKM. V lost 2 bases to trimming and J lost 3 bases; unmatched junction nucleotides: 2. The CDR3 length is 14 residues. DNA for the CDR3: TGTGCCAGCAGTTTACGGACAGGGAAAGAGACCCAGTACTTC. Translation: CASSLRTGKETQYF.

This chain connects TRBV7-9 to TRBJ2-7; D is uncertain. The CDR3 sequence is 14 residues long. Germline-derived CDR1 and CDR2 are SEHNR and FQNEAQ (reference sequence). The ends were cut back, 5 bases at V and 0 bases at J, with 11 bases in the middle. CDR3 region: CASSLTASSYEQYF. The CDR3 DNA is TGTGCCAGCAGCCTCACGGCCTCCTCCTACGAGCAGTACTTC.